A single sample gave rise to the 21 T cell receptor beta chains below, sequenced in a study of Graves' ophthalmopathy and Graves' hyperthyroidism. Amplification from RNA transcripts yielded the TCR beta CDR3 regions. Following a first-round RT-PCR that used HTBI primers, a second-round multiplex PCR was carried out. MiXCR, run by TCRdb on the multiplex PCR reads, gives a single entry per CDR3 protein. The sample holds about 400,000 distinct CDR3 sequences, around 18% seen once. Sequenced input: peripheral blood. The origin of the receptors is a woman between 18 and 30 years old with Graves' ophthalmopathy.

This chain connects TRBV27 to TRBJ2-2, with 9 bases lining up with TRBD2. CDR1 and CDR2 from the germline V gene are MNHEY and SMNVEV (reference sequence). V lost 3 bases to trimming and J lost 7 bases; unmatched junction nucleotides: 12. CDR3 length: 17 amino acids. CDR3 loop: CASSFRVAGGPVGELFF. CDR3 DNA: TGTGCCAGCAGTTTTAGGGTGGCGGGAGGGCCGGTCGGGGAGCTGTTTTTT.

This clonotype has at least ten counts. The chain uses TRBV2 and TRBJ1-1, with D unclear. The V gene lost 6 bases and the J gene lost 1 base, with 6 bases spanning the gap. This CDR3 region has 12 residues. Germline-derived CDR1 and CDR2 are SNHLY and FYNNEI. The CDR3 region is CASRRENTEAFF. The CDR3 DNA reads as TGTGCCAGCAGAAGGGAGAACACTGAAGCTTTCTTT.

Many counts were recorded for this clonotype. The V gene is TRBV19, the J gene TRBJ1-5; 9 bases match TRBD1. This CDR3 spans 16 amino acids. Germline V gene data show CDR1 as LNHDA and CDR2 as SQIVND (reference sequence). The trim removed 7 bases at V and 0 bases at J, leaving 7 bases unmatched. The CDR3: CASKGQGLLSNQPQHF. DNA of the CDR3: TGTGCCAGTAAGGGACAGGGTCTCCTTAGCAATCAGCCCCAGCATTTT. Full variable domain (missing parts from reference TRBV19 and TRBJ1-5): DGGITQSPKYLFRKEGQNVTLSCEQNLNHDAMYWYRQDPGQGLRLIYYSQIVNDFQKGDIAEGYSVSREKKESFPLTVTSAQKNPTAFYLCASKGQGLLSNQPQHFGDGTRLSIL.

This clonotype was detected ten times or more. One junction end does not reproduce the germline sequence, and a read error may be involved. V gene TRBV5-1 combines with J gene TRBJ2-7; maybe TRBD1 (6 bases). Germline V gene data show CDR1 as SGHRS and CDR2 as YFSETQ. The CDR3 runs to 14 residues. Written as DNA, the CDR3 is TGCGCCAGCGGCTTGTCGGCAGGGGCCTACGAGCAGTACTTC. As protein: CASGLSAGAYEQYF.

This clonotype was detected many times. The CDR3 sequence: CASSTGGSDTGELFF. CDR3 bases: TGTGCCAGCAGCACAGGGGGCAGTGACACCGGGGAGCTGTTTTTT. The J gene is TRBJ2-2, the V gene TRBV6-1; 9 positions match TRBD1. The CDR3 spans 15 residues. Trimming cost V 6 bases and J 3 bases; bases outside gene matches: 5. Germline V gene sequence: CDR1 MNHNS, CDR2 SASEGT.

In its sample, this clonotype was seen many times. This chain uses TRBV7-3 with TRBJ2-7; TRBD1 is a possible D gene (6 bases). The CDR3 consists of 13 residues. Germline CDR1 is SGHTA and CDR2 is FQGTGA. V dropped 2 bases and J dropped 8 bases, with 13 bases sitting between them. The CDR3 reads CASSLAQQGKQYF. In DNA, the CDR3 is TGTGCCAGCAGCTTAGCGCAACAGGGAAAGCAGTACTTC.

This clonotype has ten or more counts. For the CDR3, the DNA is TGCAGCGTCCTGGACTCGAACACCGGGGAGCTGTTTTTT. Translating it yields CSVLDSNTGELFF. The chain is built from TRBV29-1 and TRBJ2-2, with a weak D call TRBD2 (5 bases). Germline V gives CDR1 SQVTM, CDR2 ANQGSEA. The CDR3 totals 13 residues. Trimming took off 6 bases at V and 0 bases at J, with 8 bases between the two ends.

The genes are TRBV10-3 and TRBJ1-1; no reliable D call. CDR1 and CDR2 from the germline V gene are ENHRY and SYGVKD. The CDR3 is 13 residues long. V was pared by 3 bases and J by 5 bases, with 10 bases between. The CDR3 loop is CAISESPRTEAFF. CDR3 nucleotide sequence: TGTGCCATCAGTGAAAGCCCTAGAACTGAAGCTTTCTTT.

The rearrangement links TRBV6-2 or TRBV6-3 to TRBJ1-5, with D possibly matching TRBD1 (5 bases). V gave up 2 bases and J gave up 5 bases, with 10 bases separating them. Looked up from germline, CDR1 is MNHEY and CDR2 is SVGEGT. This CDR3 comprises 14 residues. The CDR3 region is CASSYGAWYQPQHF. The CDR3 DNA sequence: TGTGCCAGCAGTTACGGGGCATGGTATCAGCCCCAGCATTTT.

The gene calls are TRBV6-1 and TRBJ1-6, with D possibly matching TRBD1 (5 bases). The CDR3 has 14 residues. Trimming stripped 8 bases from V and 6 bases from J, with 14 bases between. From germline, CDR1 is MNHNS and CDR2 SASEGT. DNA for the CDR3: TGTGCCAGCGTACCAGGGATGCGTAATTCACCCCTCCACTTT. Its protein product is CASVPGMRNSPLHF.

This clonotype was counted many times. V usage is TRBV12-3 or TRBV12-4 and J usage is TRBJ1-1; no firm D call. The length of the CDR3 is 11 residues. Trimming pared 3 bases from V and 6 bases from J, leaving 5 bases between. CDR3 protein: CASSFWAEAFF. In DNA form, the CDR3 reads TGTGCCAGCAGTTTTTGGGCTGAAGCTTTCTTT.

This clonotype came up many times. This chain connects TRBV19 to TRBJ2-3; TRBD1 agrees at 10 bases. Germline assignment: CDR1 LNHDA and CDR2 SQIVND (reference sequence). The CDR3 is 15 amino acids. V gave up 6 bases and J gave up 4 bases; unmatched junction bases: 7. Written as DNA, the CDR3 is TGTGCCAGTAGAGACAGGGGGCGCGGCGCAGATACGCAGTATTTT. Its translation: CASRDRGRGADTQYF.

This clonotype was counted ten times or more. The CDR3: CASSANRGINGRVQYF. CDR3 bases: TGTGCCAGCAGTGCGAACAGGGGGATCAACGGACGCGTTCAGTACTTC. The V gene is TRBV6-1, the J gene TRBJ2-4; 8 bases align to TRBD1. This CDR3 has 16 amino acids. Looked up from germline, CDR1 is MNHNS and CDR2 is SASEGT. V gave up 4 bases and J gave up 11 bases; unmatched junction bases: 16.

This clonotype was counted ten times or more. The V and J genes are TRBV10-3 and TRBJ1-1; D is perhaps TRBD1 (6 bases). Trimming took 10 bases from V and 1 from J, leaving 16 bases between them. Germline CDR1 and CDR2: ENHRY and SYGVKD. The CDR3 contains 14 residues. Written as DNA, the CDR3 is TGTGCCACCACCATCACAGGGAGGAACACTGAAGCTTTCTTT. This sequence encodes CATTITGRNTEAFF.

This clonotype was counted at least ten times. This chain connects TRBV7-2 to TRBJ1-5; 9 bases match TRBD1. The V gene end was trimmed by 8 bases and the J gene end by 5 bases; junction bases not matched to a gene: 10. Looked up from germline, CDR1 is SGHTA and CDR2 is FQGNSA. This CDR3 contains 15 residues. The CDR3 reads CASGPGTGRYQPQHF. The CDR3 DNA reads as TGTGCCAGCGGCCCCGGGACAGGGAGGTATCAGCCCCAGCATTTT. Full variable domain (missing parts from reference TRBV7-2 and TRBJ1-5): GAGVSQSPSNKVTEKGKDVELRCDPISGHTALYWYRQSLGQGLEFLIYFQGNSAPDKSGLPSDRFSAERTGGSVSTLTIQRTQQEDSAVYLCASGPGTGRYQPQHFGDGTRLSIL.

V usage is TRBV6-1 and J usage is TRBJ1-3; D is undetermined. V was pared by 2 bases and J by 5 bases, with 7 bases between. Germline V gene sequence: CDR1 MNHNS, CDR2 SASEGT. The CDR3 spans 13 residues. The CDR3 spells CASSERERNTIYF. The DNA for the CDR3 is TGTGCCAGCAGTGAAAGGGAGCGAAACACCATATATTTT.

This clonotype was detected ten times or more. The CDR3 DNA follows: TGCGCCAGCAGCTCGGGACTCCAACCTAATTCACCCCTCCACTTT. This gives the protein CASSSGLQPNSPLHF. The V call is TRBV5-1, the J call TRBJ1-6; possible D gene TRBD1, 5 bases. Per germline, CDR1 SGHRS and CDR2 YFSETQ. Trimming removed 3 bases from V and 6 bases from J, with 13 bases in between. This CDR3 spans 15 amino acids.

This clonotype has ten or more counts. The rearrangement links TRBV28 to TRBJ1-1; tentative D call: TRBD1 (6 bases). V gave up 7 bases and J gave up 5 bases, with 14 bases separating them. Germline V gene sequence: CDR1 MDHEN, CDR2 SYDVKM. The CDR3 loop spans 13 amino acids. CDR3 amino acids: CASKLSGATEAFF. Here the CDR3 DNA reads TGTGCCAGCAAGTTGTCGGGGGCGACTGAAGCTTTCTTT.

This clonotype was seen repeatedly, ten times or more. V is TRBV6-2 or TRBV6-3 and J is TRBJ1-2, with D unclear. The CDR3 contains 12 residues. The germline V and J ends were trimmed by 10 bases and 7 bases, with 16 bases remaining between them. The germline gives CDR1 MNHEY, CDR2 SVGEGT. The CDR3 protein is CATVRPPSGYTF. In nucleotides, the CDR3 is TGTGCCACGGTACGGCCCCCTTCTGGCTACACCTTC.

This clonotype was detected ten times or more. The chain carries TRBV14 and TRBJ1-2; TRBD1 matches at 9 bases. The J segment lost 7 bases and the V segment lost 0 bases, leaving 6 bases of the junction unmatched. The CDR3 loop spans 15 amino acids. Per germline, CDR1 SGHDN and CDR2 FVKESK. CDR3 DNA sequence: TGTGCCAGCAGCCAAGATTTAGGGACAGGGAGTGGCTACACCTTC. Translated: CASSQDLGTGSGYTF.

This clonotype was observed at least ten times. The genes are TRBV30 and TRBJ1-1, with TRBD1 as a possible D gene (5 bases). Germline V gene lookup returns CDR1 GTSNPN and CDR2 SVGIG (reference sequence). This CDR3 contains 11 residues. As DNA, the CDR3 is TGTCAAACCGGGAGGGGCACTGAAGCTTTCTTT. Encoded protein: CQTGRGTEAFF. Full variable domain (rest looked up from reference TRBV30 and TRBJ1-1): SQTIHQWPATLVQPVGSPLSLECTVEGTSNPNLYWYRQAAGRGLQLLFYSVGIGQISSEVPQNLSASRPQDRQFILSSKKLLLSDSGFYLCQTGRGTEAFFGQGTRLTVV.